Each of the 21 T cell receptor beta chains below was sequenced from the same sample in a study of T cell clusters in autoimmune cytopenias. TRB amplification used around 270 ng of peripheral blood genomic DNA. TRB was amplified by touch-down multiplex PCR, primer pools A and B combined. No DNA is given; TCRdb re-called the multiplex PCR reads and lists each CDR3 protein once. The sample's table shows a few thousand distinct CDR3 sequences. In addition, the sample was reused for a study of T cell repertoires in aging, cancer and after chemotherapy.

Sample: peripheral blood. The receptors were sampled from a human donor in good health.

This clonotype registers medium-sized by frequency. The CDR3 reads CASSEGTGDNSPLHF. The V gene is TRBV19, the J gene TRBJ1-6. Germline lookup yields CDR1 LNHDA and CDR2 SQIVND (reference sequence). The CDR3 totals 15 residues.

The chain employs TRBV5-1 and TRBJ2-3; absent DNA, TCRdb's TRBD1 call cannot be checked. Germline lookup yields CDR1 SGHRS and CDR2 YFSETQ. The CDR3 loop spans 15 amino acids. The CDR3 loop reads CASSLWGTGSDTQYF.

This chain joins TRBV12-3 or TRBV12-4 and TRBJ1-3; as DNA is missing, the TRBD1 call by TCRdb cannot be tested. The CDR3 runs 15 residues. CDR3: CASSFPRRAGNTIYF.

The chain is built from TRBV27 and TRBJ1-5; TCRdb's D call of TRBD1 is untestable without DNA. Germline loops: CDR1 MNHEY, CDR2 SMNVEV (reference sequence). The CDR3 length is 15 residues. The CDR3: CASSFGNRAGEPQHF.

The V gene is TRBV27, the J gene TRBJ1-3. Germline V gives CDR1 MNHEY, CDR2 SMNVEV (reference sequence). The CDR3 totals 13 residues. CDR3 protein: CASSPAAGNTIYF.

The chain recombines TRBV12-3 or TRBV12-4 with TRBJ1-5. This CDR3 has 13 amino acids. The CDR3 protein is CASSFGEKQPQHF.

This clonotype is classed as medium-sized by frequency. V and J are TRBV19 and TRBJ1-4; TCRdb picks TRBD1, but there is no DNA to check that call. Germline CDR1 LNHDA, CDR2 SQIVND (reference sequence). The CDR3 spans 16 residues. The CDR3 sequence: CASSVHNRGLNEKLFF.

According to its frequency, this clonotype is medium-sized. This chain links TRBV27 with TRBJ2-3; TCRdb proposes TRBD2, but this gene call is untestable without DNA. This CDR3 has 15 amino acids. Germline values: CDR1 MNHEY, CDR2 SMNVEV (reference sequence). The CDR3 region is CASSLQAGVGDTQYF.

V gene TRBV20-1 combines with J gene TRBJ1-1; TCRdb returns TRBD1, unconfirmable since there is no DNA. This CDR3 region has 12 residues. CDR1 is DFQATT and CDR2 is SNEGSKA in the germline V gene (reference sequence). The CDR3 is CSAWTGGTEAFF.

Frequency places this clonotype as medium-sized. The chain couples TRBV7-7 to TRBJ2-1; there is no DNA to check the TCRdb D call of TRBD2. Germline V gene lookup returns CDR1 SSHAT and CDR2 FNYEAQ (reference sequence). The CDR3 is 18 residues long. The CDR3 sequence is CASSLSRSLTSGTNEQFF.

The CDR3 loop reads CASSEVGSSGNTIYF. The gene calls are TRBV6-1 and TRBJ1-3. This CDR3 has 15 residues. CDR1 and CDR2 from the germline V gene are MNHNS and SASEGT.

This clonotype registers medium-sized by frequency. The chain combines TRBV6-1 with TRBJ2-7; there is no DNA to check the TCRdb D call of TRBD2. In germline, CDR1 is MNHNS, CDR2 SASEGT. This CDR3 region has 13 residues. CDR3 amino acids: CAGKGLSSYEQYF.

This clonotype is identified as medium-sized from frequency. V gene TRBV6-5 combines with J gene TRBJ2-7; TCRdb's assignment of TRBD1 cannot be checked, as there is no DNA. The CDR3 runs 13 residues. Germline V gene data show CDR1 as MNHEY and CDR2 as SVGAGI. CDR3 loop: CASQIGQGYEQYF.

The V gene is TRBV6-1, the J gene TRBJ1-1. The CDR3 length is 13 residues. Germline values: CDR1 MNHNS, CDR2 SASEGT. CDR3 in amino acids: CASRERLNTEAFF.

By frequency, this clonotype registers medium-sized. The chain couples TRBV18 to TRBJ2-5; the D call from TCRdb, TRBD1, cannot be confirmed without DNA. CDR1 KGHSH and CDR2 LQKENI come from the germline V gene. The CDR3 contains 18 residues. CDR3 sequence reads: CASSPRGQGAHYGETQYF. Combining the CDR3 with reference TRBV18 and TRBJ2-5 gives the whole variable domain NAGVMQNPRHLVRRRGQEARLRCSPMKGHSHVYWYRQLPEEGLKFMVYLQKENIIDESGMPKERFSAEFPKEGPSILRIQQVVRGDSAAYFCASSPRGQGAHYGETQYFGPGTRLLVL.

The CDR3 loop reads CASSWGVNTEAFF. V gene TRBV14 combines with J gene TRBJ1-1; the TCRdb D gene call, TRBD1, has no DNA to confirm it. Germline CDR1 reads SGHDN; CDR2 reads FVKESK. This CDR3 spans 13 amino acids.

V usage is TRBV5-1 and J usage is TRBJ2-5; there is no DNA to check the TCRdb D call of TRBD1. The CDR3 runs 16 residues. Per germline, CDR1 SGHRS and CDR2 YFSETQ. The CDR3 protein is CASSVAQGPSQETQYF.

This clonotype ranks as medium-sized (0.01 to 0.1%) in terms of frequency. The chain combines TRBV11-1 with TRBJ2-5. The CDR3 is 15 residues long. Germline assignment: CDR1 SGHAT and CDR2 FQDESV (reference sequence). The CDR3 loop reads CASSLAGGIKETQYF.

Frequency places this clonotype as medium-sized. V gene TRBV12-3 or TRBV12-4 combines with J gene TRBJ2-3; there is no DNA to check the TCRdb D call of TRBD2. The CDR3 has 12 amino acids. The CDR3 sequence is CASPDEAGMQYF.

This rearrangement joins TRBV5-6 to TRBJ2-3; TCRdb's assignment of TRBD1 cannot be checked, as there is no DNA. CDR1 and CDR2 (germline): SGHDT, YYEEEE. The CDR3 runs 16 residues. This CDR3 reads CASSPRGGQSTDTQYF.

This clonotype is deemed medium-sized by its frequency. This chain joins TRBV18 and TRBJ1-1; TCRdb's D call, TRBD1, is unchecked because there is no DNA. This CDR3 region has 15 residues. CDR1 and CDR2 (germline): KGHSH, LQKENI. CDR3 sequence: CASSPGTAGNTEAFF.